Listed below are T cell receptor beta chains from one sample, sequenced in a study of blood T cell repertoires in COVID-19. Sequencing was performed with immunoSEQ multiplex PCR; in TCRdb, only in-frame clones are kept and a portion is missing. Of 280,000 or so clones detected, approximately 90% appear once; the ten largest clones hold under 15%. The sequencing sample was made of peripheral blood. The receptors derive from a woman between 55 and 75 years old with acute or convalescent COVID-19. Both conserved end residues are part of each CDR3. Each record gives: J gene, V gene, clone size, D gene, CDR3 DNA, CDR3 protein. A D gene is named only where the DNA matches it firmly. Clone size is not always given. Where it is, it says once, few, many or a class for expanded clones.

J: TRBJ2-3; V: TRBV28; size: NA; D: TRBD2; DNA: TGTGCCAGCAGTTCCCGACTAGCGGGAGATACGCAGTATTTT; CDR3: CASSSRLAGDTQYF
J: TRBJ2-5; V: TRBV5-4; size: once; D: TRBD2; DNA: TGTGCCAGCAGCCCATCAACTAGCGGGGGGGCCGGGACCCAGTACTTC; CDR3: CASSPSTSGGAGTQYF
J: TRBJ2-1; V: TRBV10-3; size: NA; D: TRBD1; DNA: TGTGCCATCAGTACGGGACAGGCCAGCTACAATGAGCAGTTCTTC; CDR3: CAISTGQASYNEQFF
J: TRBJ2-1; V: TRBV19; size: NA; D: NA; DNA: TGTGCCAGTTCCTCGACGGGAAGGAGGGTAGGTGAGCAGTTCTTC; CDR3: CASSSTGRRVGEQFF
J: TRBJ2-7; V: TRBV19; size: NA; D: NA; DNA: TGTGCCAGTAGTATACGGTCCAGGATCGACGAGCAGTACTTC; CDR3: CASSIRSRIDEQYF
J: TRBJ1-5; V: TRBV5-6; size: NA; D: NA; DNA: TGTGCCAGCAGCTCGGACAGCCACAATCAGCCCCAGCATTTT; CDR3: CASSSDSHNQPQHF
J: TRBJ1-1; V: TRBV6-5; size: NA; D: NA; DNA: TGTGCCAGCAGTTACCAGGACAGTGACACTGAAGCTTTCTTT; CDR3: CASSYQDSDTEAFF
J: TRBJ2-1; V: TRBV28; size: NA; D: TRBD2; DNA: TGTGCCAGCAGTTTACTCCGGGGGGGTTACAATGAGCAGTTCTTC; CDR3: CASSLLRGGYNEQFF
J: TRBJ1-3; V: TRBV6-5; size: NA; D: NA; DNA: TGTGCCAGCAGAGTTACAGAAACTGGAAACACCATATATTTT; CDR3: CASRVTETGNTIYF
J: TRBJ1-1; V: TRBV7-9; size: NA; D: NA; DNA: TGTGCCAGCAGCTCGCTCCCGGGTAGGACTGAAGCTTTCTTT; CDR3: CASSSLPGRTEAFF
J: TRBJ2-7; V: TRBV5-1; size: NA; D: TRBD2; DNA: TGCGCCAGCAGCTTCCTAGCGGGAGGGACCCACGAGCAGTACTTC; CDR3: CASSFLAGGTHEQYF
J: TRBJ2-7; V: TRBV19; size: once; D: TRBD1; DNA: TGTGCCAGTACGGACAGGGGCTACGAGCAGTACTTC; CDR3: CASTDRGYEQYF
J: TRBJ1-3; V: TRBV9; size: NA; D: NA; DNA: TGTGCCAGCAGCCCACTAGGAGGGGGAAACACCATATATTTT; CDR3: CASSPLGGGNTIYF
J: TRBJ2-5; V: TRBV18; size: NA; D: TRBD2; DNA: TGTGCCAGCTCCTCGACTAGCGGGGGGACAGAGACCCAGTACTTC; CDR3: CASSSTSGGTETQYF
J: TRBJ1-1; V: TRBV2; size: NA; D: NA; DNA: TGTGCCAGCAGATCTTACCAGGGGTCCCAAGAAAGATACACTGAAGCTTTCTTT; CDR3: CASRSYQGSQERYTEAFF
J: TRBJ2-5; V: TRBV4-3; size: once; D: NA; DNA: TGCGCCAGCAGCCAGGGGGGGCGGGAGTTCCAAGAGACCCAGTACTTC; CDR3: CASSQGGREFQETQYF
J: TRBJ2-7; V: TRBV19; size: NA; D: TRBD1; DNA: TGTGCCAGTAGTATAATAGACAGGGGAGACGAGCAGTACTTC; CDR3: CASSIIDRGDEQYF
J: TRBJ1-1; V: TRBV6-6; size: NA; D: TRBD1; DNA: TGTGCCAGCAGTCAGCTAAACCCCGGGACAGGGGAATGGCGAGCTTTCTTT; CDR3: CASSQLNPGTGEWRAFF
J: TRBJ2-1; V: TRBV7-8; size: NA; D: NA; DNA: TGTGCCAGCAGCACCCGACAGTTCGTACTGTTCTTC; CDR3: CASSTRQFVLFF
J: TRBJ1-1; V: TRBV29-1; size: NA; D: NA; DNA: TGCAGCGGACTAGGACGGAACATGAACACTGAAGCTTTCTTT; CDR3: CSGLGRNMNTEAFF
J: TRBJ2-3; V: TRBV7-6; size: once; D: TRBD2; DNA: TGTGCCAGCAGCCTGACTAGCGGGGAGGGGTTGCGAAGTACGCAGTATTTT; CDR3: CASSLTSGEGLRSTQYF
J: TRBJ1-1; V: TRBV18; size: NA; D: TRBD1; DNA: TGTGCCAGCTCACTCGACTACAGGGGGAACACTGAAGCTTTCTTT; CDR3: CASSLDYRGNTEAFF
J: TRBJ1-6; V: TRBV2; size: NA; D: NA; DNA: TGTGCCAGCACCCCTGACCAGGGATTAGATTCACCCCTCCACTTT; CDR3: CASTPDQGLDSPLHF
J: TRBJ2-7; V: TRBV7-6; size: few; D: TRBD2; DNA: TGTGCCAGCAGCTTAGCGCCCCATAACCCGACTAGCGGAAACTCCTACGAGCAGTACTTC; CDR3: CASSLAPHNPTSGNSYEQYF
J: TRBJ1-5; V: TRBV21-1; size: NA; D: NA; DNA: TGTGCCAGCAGCAAACCATCCTATGAGGGGAGGGGGGGCGCCTGGGTCAATCAGCCCCAGCATTTT; CDR3: CASSKPSYEGRGGAWVNQPQHF
J: TRBJ2-5; V: TRBV7-2; size: NA; D: TRBD1; DNA: TGTGCCAGCAGCTTAGACAGGGGGGTTCGCCAGTACTTC; CDR3: CASSLDRGVRQYF
J: TRBJ2-7; V: TRBV5-1; size: NA; D: TRBD1; DNA: TGCGCCAGCAGCTTGGACAGGGGGACCTACGAGCAGTACTTC; CDR3: CASSLDRGTYEQYF
J: TRBJ1-1; V: TRBV29-1; size: NA; D: TRBD1; DNA: TGCAGCGTTGAATCAGGGGGCCTTGAAGCTTTCTTT; CDR3: CSVESGGLEAFF
J: TRBJ1-2; V: TRBV14; size: once; D: NA; DNA: TGTGCCAGCAGCGGGGCGGAAGGTGGCTACACCTTC; CDR3: CASSGAEGGYTF
J: TRBJ2-2; V: TRBV18; size: NA; D: NA; DNA: TGTGCCAGCTCACCTCGAGCGAACACCGGGGAGCTGTTTTTT; CDR3: CASSPRANTGELFF
J: TRBJ1-1; V: TRBV20-1; size: NA; D: NA; DNA: TGCAGTGCCCCAGAGGTGAACGAAGCTTTCTTT; CDR3: CSAPEVNEAFF
J: TRBJ1-2; V: TRBV19; size: once; D: NA; DNA: TGTGCCAGAGGGAGTACGCGCTACACCTTC; CDR3: CARGSTRYTF
J: TRBJ1-2; V: TRBV12-3/TRBV12-4; size: few; D: NA; DNA: TGTGCCAGCAGCCCTTTTGCGGAGGAATACTACACCTTC; CDR3: CASSPFAEEYYTF
J: TRBJ2-5; V: TRBV6-6; size: NA; D: NA; DNA: TGTGCCAGCAGTTATGTCGAAGCGCCAGAGACCCAGTACTTC; CDR3: CASSYVEAPETQYF
J: TRBJ2-3; V: TRBV25-1; size: NA; D: TRBD2; DNA: TGTGCCAGCAGTGACCCCACTTGGGTAGCGGGGGGTCCAGATACGCAGTATTTT; CDR3: CASSDPTWVAGGPDTQYF